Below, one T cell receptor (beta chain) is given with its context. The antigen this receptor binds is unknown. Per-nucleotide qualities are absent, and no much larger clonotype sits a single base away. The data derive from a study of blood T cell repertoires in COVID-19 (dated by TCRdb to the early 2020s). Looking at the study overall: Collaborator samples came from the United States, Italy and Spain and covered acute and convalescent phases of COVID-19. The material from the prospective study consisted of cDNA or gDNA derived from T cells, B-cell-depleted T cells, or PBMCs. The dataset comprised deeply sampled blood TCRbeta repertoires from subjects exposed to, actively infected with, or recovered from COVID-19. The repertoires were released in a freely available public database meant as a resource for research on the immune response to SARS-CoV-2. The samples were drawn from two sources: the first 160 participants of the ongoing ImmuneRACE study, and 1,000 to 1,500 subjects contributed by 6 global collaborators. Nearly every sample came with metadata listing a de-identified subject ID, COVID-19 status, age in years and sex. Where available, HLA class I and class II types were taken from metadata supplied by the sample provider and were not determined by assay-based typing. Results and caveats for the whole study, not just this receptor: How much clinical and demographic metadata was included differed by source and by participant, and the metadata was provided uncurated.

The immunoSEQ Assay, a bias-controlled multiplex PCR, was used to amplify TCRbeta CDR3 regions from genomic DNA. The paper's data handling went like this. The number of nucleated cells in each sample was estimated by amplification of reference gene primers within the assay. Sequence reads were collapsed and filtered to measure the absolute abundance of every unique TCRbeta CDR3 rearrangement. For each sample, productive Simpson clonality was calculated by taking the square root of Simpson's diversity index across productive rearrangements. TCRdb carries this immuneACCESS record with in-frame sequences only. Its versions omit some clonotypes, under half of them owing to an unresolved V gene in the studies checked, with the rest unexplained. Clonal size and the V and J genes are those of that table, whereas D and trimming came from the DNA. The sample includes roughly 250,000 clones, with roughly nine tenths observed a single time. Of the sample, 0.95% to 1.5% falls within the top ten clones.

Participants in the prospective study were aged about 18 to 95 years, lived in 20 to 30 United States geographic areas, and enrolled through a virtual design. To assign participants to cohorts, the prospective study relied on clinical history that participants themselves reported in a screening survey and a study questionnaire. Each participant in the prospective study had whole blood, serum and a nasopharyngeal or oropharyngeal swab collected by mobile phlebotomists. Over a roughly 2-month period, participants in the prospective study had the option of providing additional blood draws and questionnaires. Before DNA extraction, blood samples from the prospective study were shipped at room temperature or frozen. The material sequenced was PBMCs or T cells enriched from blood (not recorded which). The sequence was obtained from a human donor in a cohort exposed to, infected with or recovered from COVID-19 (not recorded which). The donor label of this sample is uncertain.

Here is the DNA: TGTGCCAGCAGTGAAGGAATTGCAGGGGTTAGGACTGAAGCTTTCTTT. Protein translation: CASSEGIAGVRTEAFF. The V and J segments used are TRBV2 and TRBJ1-1; the D segment could be TRBD1, given 6 matching bases. From the germline V gene, CDR1 is SNHLY and CDR2 is FYNNEI. The CDR3, cysteine through phenylalanine, is 16 amino acids long. The entry retains the CDR3 DNA only, 48 bases that are in frame from base 1. Trimming costs V 1 base and J 5 bases, and their ends lie 17 bases apart.